This T cell receptor beta chain comes out of a study of T cells in Graves' hyperthyroidism and ophthalmopathy. Across the whole study: Peripheral blood was acquired at first diagnosis, ahead of any therapy whatsoever.

Amplification of TCR beta CDR3 regions used RNA as the template. First-round RT-PCR targeting the TCR CDR3 was performed with the HTBI primer set. TCRdb used MiXCR to reprocess the multiplex PCR reads, holding one entry per CDR3 protein. In the table there are around 690,000 distinct CDR3 sequences, approximately 15% of which are singletons. If no ophthalmopathy progression occurred within 18 months, Graves' hyperthyroidism was stable. Out of 8.5 to 10 ml of fresh peripheral blood came the PBMCs. Sequencing used blood. The TCR originated in a man aged 45-65 years with Graves' hyperthyroidism.

The CDR3 is CASSPPARSAYEQYF. CDR3 nucleotide sequence: TGTGCCAGCTCACCACCGGCGCGGAGCGCCTACGAGCAGTACTTC. This chain joins TRBV18 and TRBJ2-7, with D unresolved. Looked up from germline, CDR1 is KGHSH and CDR2 is LQKENI. V gave up 0 bases and J gave up 2 bases, with 11 bases separating them. The CDR3 sequence is 15 residues long.